This entry lists 2 T cell receptor beta chains sequenced from one sample in a study of shared clonotypes between healthy human individuals. Repertoires were generated with immunoSEQ multiplex PCR, while TCRdb's copy carries only in-frame clones and drops some. The sample yields 2 million to 3 million clones, 93% seen once. The sample consisted of naive CD4+ T cells from PBMCs. Subset of the sample: CD45RA+ positively selected. The receptors originated from a man younger than 30 in good health. Some clones in this sample may be carry-over from other donors' samples.

This clone was found a few times. The chain is built from TRBV6-1 and TRBJ1-1; no clear D gene. CDR1 is MNHNS, CDR2 SASEGT, per germline. Trimming shortened V by 4 bases and J by 2 bases, and 8 bases separated the two germline ends. The CDR3 totals 13 residues. This CDR3 is CASSVPRNTEAFF. The CDR3 DNA reads TGTGCCAGCAGTGTTCCAAGAAACACTGAAGCTTTCTTT.

The rearrangement links TRBV28 to TRBJ2-5; 9 bases are shared with TRBD1. Per germline, CDR1 MDHEN and CDR2 SYDVKM. The CDR3 has 16 residues. Losses at the gene ends were 2 bases for V and 3 bases for J; bases not matched to a gene: 7. The CDR3 sequence is CASSLGEQGAEETQYF. Written as DNA, the CDR3 is TGTGCCAGCAGTTTAGGCGAACAGGGGGCAGAAGAGACCCAGTACTTC. Drawing the rest from reference TRBV28 and TRBJ2-5, the complete variable domain is DVKVTQSSRYLVKRTGEKVFLECVQDMDHENMFWYRQDPGLGLRLIYFSYDVKMKEKGDIPEGYSVSREKKERFSLILESASTNQTSMYLCASSLGEQGAEETQYFGPGTRLLVL.